A single sample gave rise to the 6 T cell receptor beta chains below, sequenced in a study of chemoradiotherapy in HPV16-positive cancers. Profiled with immunoSEQ multiplex PCR; TCRdb holds only in-frame clones, not every one. The data show approximately 2,000 clones, 90% seen once. The sample was tumor tissue, taken from a patient who underwent chemoradiotherapy. Source of these receptors: a human donor with HPV-associated anogenital cancer.

The chain carries TRBV5-6 and TRBJ2-6; unclear D gene. Deletions cut 7 bases from V and 5 bases from J, with 19 bases between. CDR3 length: 16 amino acids. Looked up from germline, CDR1 is SGHDT and CDR2 is YYEEEE. CDR3 sequence reads: CASEESNSHRANVLTF. For the CDR3, the DNA is TGTGCCAGCGAGGAGAGCAATAGTCATCGGGCCAACGTCCTGACTTTC.

This chain uses TRBV6-5 with TRBJ2-7; D may be TRBD1 (5 bases). V gave up 8 bases and J gave up 3 bases, with 14 bases separating them. CDR3 length: 13 residues. Per the germline V gene, CDR1 is MNHEY and CDR2 is SVGAGI. CDR3 nucleotide sequence: TGTGCCAGCGGCTCAGGGTTTAGCTACGAGCAGTACTTC. It encodes CASGSGFSYEQYF.

This chain uses TRBV7-2 with TRBJ1-2; 10 nucleotides align to TRBD1. Germline CDR1 reads SGHTA; CDR2 reads FQGNSA. The CDR3 runs to 14 residues. V was pared by 5 bases and J by 7 bases, with 7 bases of the junction left unmatched. DNA for the CDR3: TGTGCCAGCAGCGCAAGGGACAGGGGTATTGGCTACACCTTC. Its protein is CASSARDRGIGYTF.

The chain joins TRBV19 to TRBJ1-5, with 7 positions matching TRBD1. Germline V gene sequence: CDR1 LNHDA, CDR2 SQIVND (reference sequence). The V segment lost 7 bases and the J segment 5 bases; nucleotides outside the gene matches: 2. The CDR3 length is 12 residues. The CDR3 spells CASKDRDQPQHF. As DNA, the CDR3 is TGTGCCAGTAAAGACAGGGATCAGCCCCAGCATTTT.

The J gene is TRBJ2-7, the V gene TRBV23-1, with no clear D. TRBV23-1 is annotated as an ORF whose role is uncertain. With 1 base removed from V and 6 bases from J, the gap between germline ends came to 13 bases. The CDR3 has 14 residues. CDR3 nucleotide sequence: TGCGCCAGCAGTCAATACCCTCTTGCGGTCGAGCAGTACTTC. Its translation: CASSQYPLAVEQYF.

The chain uses TRBV7-3 and TRBJ1-2, with D tentatively TRBD1 (6 bases). The CDR3 extends over 14 amino acids. Germline V gene data show CDR1 as SGHTA and CDR2 as FQGTGA. Deletions cut 5 bases from V and 6 bases from J, with 16 bases between. CDR3 DNA: TGTGCCAGCAGCCCCACCGACAGGTTCCATGGCTACACCTTC. Its translation is CASSPTDRFHGYTF.